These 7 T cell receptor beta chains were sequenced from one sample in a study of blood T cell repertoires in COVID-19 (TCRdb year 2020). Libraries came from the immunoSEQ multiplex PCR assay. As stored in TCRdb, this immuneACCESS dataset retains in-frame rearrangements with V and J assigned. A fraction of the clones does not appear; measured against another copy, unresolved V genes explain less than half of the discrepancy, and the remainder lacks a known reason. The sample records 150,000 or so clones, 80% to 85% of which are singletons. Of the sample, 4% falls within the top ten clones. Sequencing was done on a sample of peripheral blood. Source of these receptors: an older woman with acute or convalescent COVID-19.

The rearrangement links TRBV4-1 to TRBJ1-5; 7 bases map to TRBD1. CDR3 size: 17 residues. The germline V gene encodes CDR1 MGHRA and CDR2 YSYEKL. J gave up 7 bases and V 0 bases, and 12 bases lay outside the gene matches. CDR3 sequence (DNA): TGCGCCAGCAGCCAAGATAGGGGGCAGGGTTCATGGCAGCCCCAGCATTTT. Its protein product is CASSQDRGQGSWQPQHF.

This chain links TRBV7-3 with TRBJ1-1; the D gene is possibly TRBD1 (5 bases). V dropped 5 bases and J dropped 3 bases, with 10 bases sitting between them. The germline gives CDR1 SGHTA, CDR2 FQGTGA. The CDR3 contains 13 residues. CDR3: CASSATGDTEAFF. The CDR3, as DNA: TGTGCCAGCAGCGCTACAGGCGACACTGAAGCTTTCTTT.

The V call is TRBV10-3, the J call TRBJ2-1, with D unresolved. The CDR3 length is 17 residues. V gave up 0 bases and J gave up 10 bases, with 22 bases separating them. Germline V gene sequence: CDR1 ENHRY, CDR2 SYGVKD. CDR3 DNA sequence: TGTGCCATCAGTGAGTCGCTGTTTAGTGGAGTGTTAACAGAGCAGTTCTTC. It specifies CAISESLFSGVLTEQFF.

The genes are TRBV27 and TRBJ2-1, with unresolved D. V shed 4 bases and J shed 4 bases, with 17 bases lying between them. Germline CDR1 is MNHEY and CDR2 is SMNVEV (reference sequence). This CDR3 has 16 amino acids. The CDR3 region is CASSSYHERPYNEQFF. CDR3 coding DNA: TGTGCCAGCAGTTCATACCACGAGCGTCCTTACAATGAGCAGTTCTTC.

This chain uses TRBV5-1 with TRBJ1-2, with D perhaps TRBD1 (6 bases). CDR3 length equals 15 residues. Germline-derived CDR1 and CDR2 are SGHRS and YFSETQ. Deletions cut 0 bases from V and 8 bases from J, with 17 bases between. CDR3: CASSLEGQSGFGYTF. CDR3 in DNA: TGCGCCAGCAGCTTGGAGGGACAATCCGGCTTCGGCTACACCTTC.

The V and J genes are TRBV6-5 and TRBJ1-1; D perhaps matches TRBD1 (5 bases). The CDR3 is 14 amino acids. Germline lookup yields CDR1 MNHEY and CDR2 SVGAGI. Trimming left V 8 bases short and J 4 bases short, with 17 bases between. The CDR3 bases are TGTGCCAGCGGAAAGGGGCGGTACGGCACTGAAGCTTTCTTT. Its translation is CASGKGRYGTEAFF.

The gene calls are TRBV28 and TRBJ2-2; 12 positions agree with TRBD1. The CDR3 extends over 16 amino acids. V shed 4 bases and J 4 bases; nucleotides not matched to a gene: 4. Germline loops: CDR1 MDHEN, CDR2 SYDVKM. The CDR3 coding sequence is TGTGCCAGCAGTTCCCGGGACAGGGGGCCCACCGGGGAGCTGTTTTTT. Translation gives CASSSRDRGPTGELFF.